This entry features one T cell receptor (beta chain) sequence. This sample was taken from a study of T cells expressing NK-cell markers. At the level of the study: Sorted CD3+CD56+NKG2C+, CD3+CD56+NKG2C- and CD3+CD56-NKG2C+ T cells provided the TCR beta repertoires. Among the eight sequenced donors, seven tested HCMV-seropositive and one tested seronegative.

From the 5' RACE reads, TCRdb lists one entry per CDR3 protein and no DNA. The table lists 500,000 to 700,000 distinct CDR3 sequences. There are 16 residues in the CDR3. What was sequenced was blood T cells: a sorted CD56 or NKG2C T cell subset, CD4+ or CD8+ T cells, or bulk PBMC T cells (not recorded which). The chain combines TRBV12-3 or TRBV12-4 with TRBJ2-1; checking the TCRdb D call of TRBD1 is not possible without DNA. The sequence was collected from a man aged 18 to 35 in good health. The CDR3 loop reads CASTSSPGQGINEQFF.